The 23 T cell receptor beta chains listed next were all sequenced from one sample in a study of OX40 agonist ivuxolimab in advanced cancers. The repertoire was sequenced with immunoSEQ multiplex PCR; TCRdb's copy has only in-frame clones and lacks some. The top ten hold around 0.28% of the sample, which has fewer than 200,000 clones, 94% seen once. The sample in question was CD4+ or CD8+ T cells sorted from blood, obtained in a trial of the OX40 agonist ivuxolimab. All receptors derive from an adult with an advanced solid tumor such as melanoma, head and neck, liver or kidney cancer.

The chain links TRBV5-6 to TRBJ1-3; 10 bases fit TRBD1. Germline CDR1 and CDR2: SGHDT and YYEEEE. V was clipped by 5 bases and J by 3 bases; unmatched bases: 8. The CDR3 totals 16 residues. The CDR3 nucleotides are TGTGCCAGCAGTTTTGACAGGGGGCTACGTGGAAACACCATATATTTT. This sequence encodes CASSFDRGLRGNTIYF.

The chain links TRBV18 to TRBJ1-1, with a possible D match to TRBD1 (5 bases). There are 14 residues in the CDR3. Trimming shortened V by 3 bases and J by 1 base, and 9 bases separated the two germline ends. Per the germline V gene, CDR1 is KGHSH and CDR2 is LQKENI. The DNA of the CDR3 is TGTGCCAGCTCACCGGGACTGACGAACACTGAAGCTTTCTTT. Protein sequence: CASSPGLTNTEAFF.

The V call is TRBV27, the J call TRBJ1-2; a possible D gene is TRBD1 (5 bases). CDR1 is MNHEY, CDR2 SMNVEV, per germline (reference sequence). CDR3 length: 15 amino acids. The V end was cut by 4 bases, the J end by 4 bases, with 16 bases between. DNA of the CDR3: TGTGCCAGCAGTTGGACCGGGACTGGGATCTATGGCTACACCTTC. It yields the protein CASSWTGTGIYGYTF.

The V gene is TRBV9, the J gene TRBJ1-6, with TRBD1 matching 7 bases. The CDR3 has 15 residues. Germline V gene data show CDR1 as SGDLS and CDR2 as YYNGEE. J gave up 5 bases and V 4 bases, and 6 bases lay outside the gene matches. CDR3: CASSNTGANNSPLHF. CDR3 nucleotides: TGTGCCAGCAGCAATACAGGGGCAAATAATTCACCCCTCCACTTT.

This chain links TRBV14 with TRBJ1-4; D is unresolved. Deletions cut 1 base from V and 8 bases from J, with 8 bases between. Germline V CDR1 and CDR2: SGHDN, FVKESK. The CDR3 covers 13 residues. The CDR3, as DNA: TGTGCCAGCAGCCAAGGGTTAAGGGAAAAACTGTTTTTT. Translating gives CASSQGLREKLFF.

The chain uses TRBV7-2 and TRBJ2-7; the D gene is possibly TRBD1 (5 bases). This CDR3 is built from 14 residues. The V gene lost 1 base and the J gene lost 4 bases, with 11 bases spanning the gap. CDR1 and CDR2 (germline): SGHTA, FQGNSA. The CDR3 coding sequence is TGTGCCAGCAGCTTAGACAGGCTAAGTTACGAGCAGTACTTC. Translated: CASSLDRLSYEQYF.

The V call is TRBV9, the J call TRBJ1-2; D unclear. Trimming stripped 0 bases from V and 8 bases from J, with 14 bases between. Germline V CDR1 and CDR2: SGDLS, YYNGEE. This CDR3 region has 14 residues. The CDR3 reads CASSVVGQPEGYTF. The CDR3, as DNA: TGTGCCAGCAGCGTAGTAGGGCAGCCCGAGGGCTACACCTTC.

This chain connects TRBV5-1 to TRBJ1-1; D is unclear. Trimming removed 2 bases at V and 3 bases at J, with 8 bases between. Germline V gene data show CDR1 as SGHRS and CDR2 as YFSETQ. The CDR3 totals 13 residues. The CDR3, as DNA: TGCGCCAGCAGCTTCGGAGGTGACACTGAAGCTTTCTTT. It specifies CASSFGGDTEAFF.

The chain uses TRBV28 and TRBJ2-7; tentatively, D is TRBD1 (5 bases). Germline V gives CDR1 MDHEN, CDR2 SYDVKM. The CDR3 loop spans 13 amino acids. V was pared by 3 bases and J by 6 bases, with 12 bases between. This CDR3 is CASSLAGPGEQYF. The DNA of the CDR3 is TGTGCCAGCAGTTTGGCAGGGCCGGGCGAGCAGTACTTC. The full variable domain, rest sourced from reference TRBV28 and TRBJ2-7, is DVKVTQSSRYLVKRTGEKVFLECVQDMDHENMFWYRQDPGLGLRLIYFSYDVKMKEKGDIPEGYSVSREKKERFSLILESASTNQTSMYLCASSLAGPGEQYFGPGTRLTVT.

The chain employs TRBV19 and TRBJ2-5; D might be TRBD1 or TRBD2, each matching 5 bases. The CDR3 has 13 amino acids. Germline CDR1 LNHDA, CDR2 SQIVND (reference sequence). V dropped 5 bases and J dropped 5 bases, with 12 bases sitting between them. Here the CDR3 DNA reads TGTGCCAGTAGTCCGTCCGGGACGGAGACCCAGTACTTC. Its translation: CASSPSGTETQYF.

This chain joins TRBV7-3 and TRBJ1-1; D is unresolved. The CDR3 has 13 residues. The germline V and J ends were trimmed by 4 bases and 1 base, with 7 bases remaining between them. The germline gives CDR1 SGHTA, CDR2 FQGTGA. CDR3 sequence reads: CASSYDTNTEAFF. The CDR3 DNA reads TGTGCCAGCAGCTACGACACGAACACTGAAGCTTTCTTT.

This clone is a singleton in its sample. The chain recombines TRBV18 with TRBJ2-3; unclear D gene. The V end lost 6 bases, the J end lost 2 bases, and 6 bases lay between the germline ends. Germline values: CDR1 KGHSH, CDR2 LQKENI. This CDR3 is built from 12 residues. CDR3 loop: CASSLSTDTQYF. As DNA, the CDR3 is TGTGCCAGCTCTCTCTCCACAGATACGCAGTATTTT.

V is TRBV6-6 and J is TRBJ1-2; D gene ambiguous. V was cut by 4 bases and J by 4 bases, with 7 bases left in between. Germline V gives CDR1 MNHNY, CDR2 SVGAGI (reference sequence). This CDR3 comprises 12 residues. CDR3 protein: CASSSSLYGYTF. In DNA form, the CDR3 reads TGTGCCAGCAGTTCCAGTCTCTATGGCTACACCTTC.

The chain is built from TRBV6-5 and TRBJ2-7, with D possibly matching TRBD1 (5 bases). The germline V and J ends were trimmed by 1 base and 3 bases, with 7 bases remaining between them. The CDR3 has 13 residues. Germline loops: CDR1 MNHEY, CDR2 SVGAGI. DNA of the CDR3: TGTGCCAGCAGTTACTACCAGGGCTACGAGCAGTACTTC. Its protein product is CASSYYQGYEQYF.

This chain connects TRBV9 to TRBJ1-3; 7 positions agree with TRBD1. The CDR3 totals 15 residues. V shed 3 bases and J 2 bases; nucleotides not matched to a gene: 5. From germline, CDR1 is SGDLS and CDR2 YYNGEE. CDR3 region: CASSGGTATGNTIYF. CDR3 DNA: TGTGCCAGCAGCGGAGGGACAGCAACTGGAAACACCATATATTTT.

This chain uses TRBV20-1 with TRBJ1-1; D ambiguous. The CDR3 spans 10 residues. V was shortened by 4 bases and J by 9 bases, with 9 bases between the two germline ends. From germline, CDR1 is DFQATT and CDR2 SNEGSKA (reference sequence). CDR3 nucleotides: TGCAGTGCTATCCTCATAAAAGCTTTCTTT. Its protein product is CSAILIKAFF.

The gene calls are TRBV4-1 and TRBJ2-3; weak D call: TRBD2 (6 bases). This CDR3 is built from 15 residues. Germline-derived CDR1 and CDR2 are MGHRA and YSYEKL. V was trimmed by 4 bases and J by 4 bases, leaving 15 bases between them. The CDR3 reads CASSRGAGRPDTQYF. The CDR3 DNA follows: TGCGCCAGCAGCCGCGGGGCAGGGAGGCCAGATACGCAGTATTTT.

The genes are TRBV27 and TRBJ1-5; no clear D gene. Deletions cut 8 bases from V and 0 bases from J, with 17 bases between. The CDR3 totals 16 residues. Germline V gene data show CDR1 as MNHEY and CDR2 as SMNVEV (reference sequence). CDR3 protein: CASSTQGWNSNQPQHF. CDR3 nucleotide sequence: TGTGCCAGCTCAACTCAAGGTTGGAATAGCAATCAGCCCCAGCATTTT.

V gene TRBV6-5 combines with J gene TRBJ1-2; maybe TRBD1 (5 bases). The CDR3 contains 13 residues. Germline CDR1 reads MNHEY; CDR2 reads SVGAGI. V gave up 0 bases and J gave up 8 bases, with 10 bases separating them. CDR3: CASSYSAGFGYTF. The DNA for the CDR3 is TGTGCCAGCAGTTACTCTGCAGGGTTCGGCTACACCTTC.

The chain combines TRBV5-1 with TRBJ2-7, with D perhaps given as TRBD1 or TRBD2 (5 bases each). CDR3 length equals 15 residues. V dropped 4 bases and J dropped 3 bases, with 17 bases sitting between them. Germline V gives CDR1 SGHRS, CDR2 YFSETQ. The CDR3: CASSETGTRVYEQYF. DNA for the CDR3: TGCGCCAGCAGCGAAACCGGGACCCGTGTCTACGAGCAGTACTTC. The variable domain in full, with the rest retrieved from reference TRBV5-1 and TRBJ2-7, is KAGVTQTPRYLIKTRGQQVTLSCSPISGHRSVSWYQQTPGQGLQFLFEYFSETQRNKGNFPGRFSGRQFSNSRSEMNVSTLELGDSALYLCASSETGTRVYEQYFGPGTRLTVT.

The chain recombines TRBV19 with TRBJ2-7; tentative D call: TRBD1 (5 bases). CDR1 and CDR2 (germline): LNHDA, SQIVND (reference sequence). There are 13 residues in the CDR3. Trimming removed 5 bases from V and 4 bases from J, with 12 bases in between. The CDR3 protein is CASSPRQKYEQYF. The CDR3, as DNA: TGTGCCAGTAGTCCCAGACAGAAGTACGAGCAGTACTTC.

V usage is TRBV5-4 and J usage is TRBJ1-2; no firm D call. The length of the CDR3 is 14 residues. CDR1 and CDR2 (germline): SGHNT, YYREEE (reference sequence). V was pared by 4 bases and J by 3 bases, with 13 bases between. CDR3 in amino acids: CASSIQDTHYGYTF. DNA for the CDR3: TGTGCCAGCAGCATCCAAGACACTCACTATGGCTACACCTTC.

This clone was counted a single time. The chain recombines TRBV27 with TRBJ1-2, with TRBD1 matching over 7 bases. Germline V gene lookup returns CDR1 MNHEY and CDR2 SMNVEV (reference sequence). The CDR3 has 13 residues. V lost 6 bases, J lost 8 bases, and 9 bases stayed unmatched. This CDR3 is CASRRAGGEGYTF. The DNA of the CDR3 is TGTGCCAGCAGAAGAGCAGGGGGGGAAGGCTACACCTTC.